Reported below is one T cell receptor beta chain. This record comes from a study of blood T cells in healthy people across ages. Donors ranged from about 6 to 95 years old and were healthy Caucasians in Russia. Together with a sample-barcoded 5' primer, a J-beta primer mix was included in a second PCR lasting roughly 6 to 12 cycles. TCRdb analysed the 5' RACE reads with MiXCR anew, one entry per CDR3 protein. Of approximately 580,000 distinct CDR3 sequences listed, under 30% are singletons. Trimming took 2 bases from V and 11 from J, leaving 10 bases between them. This CDR3 region has 13 residues. The germline V gene has CDR1 SGHTA and CDR2 FQGTGA. This sample also belongs to another study, concerning T cells of mothers and their children. This second report adds: Slightly higher but non-significant overlap marked related mother-child pairs versus unrelated pairs.

This chain joins TRBV7-3 and TRBJ1-6; D is undetermined. The sample taken for sequencing was blood. This clonotype originated in a boy between 10 and 17 years old in good health. CDR3 nucleotide sequence: TGTGCCAGCAGCTTAGGGAGTTCGACACCCCTCCACTTT. Protein: CASSLGSSTPLHF.